This record covers a single T cell receptor beta chain. Its matching antigen is unknown. The sample is drawn from a study of cytomegalovirus exposure and HLA in healthy donors. Study details: According to later analysis, the same platform produced the roughly 120 validation and under 750 first-cohort repertoires.

Germline CDR1 SGHNT, CDR2 YENEEA. The V and J ends lost 5 bases and 5 bases respectively, with 13 bases between them. The CDR3 spans 14 residues. The method was immunoSEQ multiplex PCR; TCRdb's version includes in-frame clones alone and lacks a portion of them. Found here are tens of thousands of clones, around 97% of them singletons; the top ten hold about 1.5%. General study results and limits: Rarity held for most TCR sequences, but there were some public TCRs that occurred in many donors. The classifier reportedly diagnosed cytomegalovirus status with high specificity and sensitivity.

These donors were members of the roughly 110-subject validation cohort, a group separate from the approximately 620-subject first cohort. J is TRBJ1-5 and V is TRBV11-3; TRBD1 is a possible D gene (5 bases). Material: PBMCs. The receptor's source is a woman aged 18-29 years in good health and CMV-seropositive. For the CDR3, the DNA is TGTGCCAGCAGCCCAAAAGGGGTTCATCAGCCCCAGCATTTT. It encodes CASSPKGVHQPQHF.